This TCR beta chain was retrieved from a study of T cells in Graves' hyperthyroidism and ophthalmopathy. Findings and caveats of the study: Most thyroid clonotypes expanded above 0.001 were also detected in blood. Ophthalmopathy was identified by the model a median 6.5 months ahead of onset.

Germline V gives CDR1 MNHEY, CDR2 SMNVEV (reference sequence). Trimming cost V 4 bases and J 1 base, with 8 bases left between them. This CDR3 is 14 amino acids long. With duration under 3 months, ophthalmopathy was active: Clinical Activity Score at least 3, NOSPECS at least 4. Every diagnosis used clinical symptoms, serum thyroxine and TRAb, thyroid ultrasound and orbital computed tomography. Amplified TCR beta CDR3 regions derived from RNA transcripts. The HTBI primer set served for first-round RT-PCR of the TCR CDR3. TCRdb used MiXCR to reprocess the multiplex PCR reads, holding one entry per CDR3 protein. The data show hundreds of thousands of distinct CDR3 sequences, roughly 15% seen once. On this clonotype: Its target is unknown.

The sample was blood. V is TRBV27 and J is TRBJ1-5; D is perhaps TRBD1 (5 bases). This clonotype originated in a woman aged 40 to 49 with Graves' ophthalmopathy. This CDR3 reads CASSSGTSNQPQHF. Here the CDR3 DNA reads TGTGCCAGCAGTTCCGGGACGAGCAATCAGCCCCAGCATTTT.